This T cell receptor beta chain was observed in a study of early T cells in non-severe SARS-CoV-2 infection. The overall study: Chains from this unsorted whole-blood bulk RNA could not be paired.

Attachment of unique molecular identifiers to individual cDNA molecules was performed. TCRdb passed the 5' RACE reads through MiXCR, listing each CDR3 protein once. The sample carries more than 85,000 distinct CDR3 sequences, roughly 12% recorded once. CDR3 length: 13 residues. The V end lost 3 bases, the J end lost 3 bases, and 9 bases lay between the germline ends. Germline CDR1 and CDR2: SGHAT and FQDESV (reference sequence). Sequencing was performed on whole blood, taken at baseline. The origin of this receptor is an adult who was a healthcare worker with PCR-confirmed SARS-CoV-2 infection or an uninfected control (not recorded which). V is TRBV11-1 and J is TRBJ2-7, with D maybe TRBD2 (6 bases). The DNA of the CDR3 is TGTGCCAGCAGCTTCCAGACTAGCTACGAGCAGTACTTC. Translated: CASSFQTSYEQYF.